A single sample is the source of the 17 T cell receptor beta chains below, sequenced in a study of naive and memory T cell subsets. Two oligonucleotides, mixed equimolar, formed the beta constant-region primer covering TRBC1 and TRBC2. Ligated cDNA was amplified by four rounds of PCR with nested alpha and beta constant-region primers and SP2. One entry per CDR3 protein results from TCRdb running MiXCR on the UMI-ligation and nested PCR reads. The top ten hold about 1.2% of the sample, which has about 82,000 distinct CDR3 sequences, roughly 9.3% seen once. Sequencing was carried out using naive CD8+ T cells from blood. The receptors here all came from a human donor in good health.

This clonotype came up many times. V and J are TRBV7-9 and TRBJ1-3; the D gene is possibly TRBD1 (6 bases). From germline, CDR1 is SEHNR and CDR2 FQNEAQ (reference sequence). Between the trimmed V and J ends, which lost 5 bases and 0 bases, there was a span of 11 bases. The CDR3 loop spans 15 amino acids. CDR3 DNA: TGTGCCAGCAGCCCCACAGGGTCCTCTGGAAACACCATATATTTT. This sequence encodes CASSPTGSSGNTIYF.

The gene calls are TRBV11-2 and TRBJ2-1; 8 bases match TRBD2. CDR3 length equals 16 residues. Trimming at V came to 1 base and at J to 3 bases, leaving 5 bases not matched to a gene. CDR1 is SGHAT, CDR2 FQNNGV, per germline. CDR3 sequence: CASSLGLAGSYNEQFF. DNA for the CDR3: TGTGCCAGCAGCTTAGGTTTAGCGGGAAGCTACAATGAGCAGTTCTTC.

The chain employs TRBV20-1 and TRBJ2-1, with 8 bases that match TRBD1. The length of the CDR3 is 15 residues. Trimming at V came to 5 bases and at J to 4 bases, leaving 10 bases not matched to a gene. Germline V gives CDR1 DFQATT, CDR2 SNEGSKA (reference sequence). The DNA of the CDR3 is TGCAGTGCTCCCCCCGGACAGGGCCTATACAATGAGCAGTTCTTC. Protein product: CSAPPGQGLYNEQFF.

This clonotype was recorded a few times. The V call is TRBV4-1, the J call TRBJ1-5; 7 bases agree with TRBD1. Germline assignment: CDR1 MGHRA and CDR2 YSYEKL. Unmatched junction bases numbered 6, after V lost 1 base and J lost 6 bases. There are 15 residues in the CDR3. DNA of the CDR3: TGCGCCAGCAGCCAAGGAGGGACAGTCTCTCAGCCCCAGCATTTT. This gives the protein CASSQGGTVSQPQHF.

This clonotype occurred many times. The V gene is TRBV12-3 or TRBV12-4, the J gene TRBJ1-2, with 12 positions matching TRBD1. V trimming: 3 bases; J trimming: 4 bases; junction bases outside the gene matches: 21. The length of the CDR3 is 21 residues. CDR3 nucleotides: TGTGCCAGCAGTTTCTATAACTTTATTTTCGGGACAGGGGGCTCGATCTATGGCTACACCTTC. It codes for CASSFYNFIFGTGGSIYGYTF.

This chain uses TRBV27 with TRBJ2-3; 8 bases fit TRBD2. The CDR3 is made up of 15 amino acids. The ends lost 0 bases at V and 7 bases at J; junction bases unmatched: 6. In germline, CDR1 is MNHEY, CDR2 SMNVEV (reference sequence). The DNA for the CDR3 is TGTGCCAGCAGTTTATCCGGGGGGGACTTAAATACGCAGTATTTT. The encoded protein is CASSLSGGDLNTQYF.

This clonotype was counted a few times. The CDR3 is CASSYFGGSSYEQYF. CDR3 nucleotides: TGTGCCAGCAGTTACTTTGGGGGGAGCTCCTACGAGCAGTACTTC. V usage is TRBV6-2 or TRBV6-3 and J usage is TRBJ2-7; TRBD2 might be the D (6 bases). Trimming pared 1 base from V and 0 bases from J, leaving 10 bases between. CDR3 size: 15 residues. From germline, CDR1 is MNHEY and CDR2 SVGEGT.

The genes are TRBV24-1 and TRBJ2-7; 10 bases match TRBD1. Germline CDR1 reads KGHDR; CDR2 reads SFDVKD. V lost 6 bases, J lost 2 bases, and 9 bases stayed unmatched. CDR3 length: 16 residues. In DNA form, the CDR3 reads TGTGCCACCAGTACGGAATCCGGGACAGGGGCCTACGAGCAGTACTTC. Translation gives CATSTESGTGAYEQYF.

This clonotype was seen a few times. The chain carries TRBV27 and TRBJ2-1; D perhaps matches TRBD2 (5 bases). With 6 bases removed from V and 5 bases from J, the gap between germline ends came to 8 bases. The CDR3 has 12 amino acids. The germline V gene encodes CDR1 MNHEY and CDR2 SMNVEV (reference sequence). CDR3 DNA: TGTGCCAGCAGACGGGGTCACAATGAGCAGTTCTTC. This translates into CASRRGHNEQFF.

This clonotype has just a few counts. The chain is built from TRBV27 and TRBJ2-2; D is undetermined. The CDR3 is 16 residues long. Trimming removed 5 bases at V and 0 bases at J, with 13 bases between. CDR1 MNHEY and CDR2 SMNVEV come from the germline V gene (reference sequence). The chain's CDR3 is CASSPITFANTGELFF. DNA of the CDR3: TGTGCCAGCAGTCCTATTACATTCGCGAACACCGGGGAGCTGTTTTTT.

This clonotype was detected ten times or more. The chain couples TRBV28 to TRBJ2-3; D is perhaps TRBD1 (6 bases). Germline CDR1 is MDHEN and CDR2 is SYDVKM. V gave up 5 bases and J gave up 0 bases, with 12 bases separating them. CDR3 length: 15 amino acids. This CDR3 reads CASSADGQSTDTQYF. The CDR3 bases are TGTGCCAGCAGTGCCGATGGACAGAGCACAGATACGCAGTATTTT.

This clonotype was recorded at least ten times. The chain carries TRBV29-1 and TRBJ1-2, with D uncertain. The CDR3 consists of 13 residues. From germline, CDR1 is SQVTM and CDR2 ANQGSEA. V gave up 1 base and J gave up 5 bases, with 11 bases separating them. The CDR3 bases are TGCAGCGTTGAAGGATTAGCGGCATATGGCTACACCTTC. It yields the protein CSVEGLAAYGYTF. Filled out from reference TRBV29-1 and TRBJ1-2, the complete variable domain reads SAVISQKPSRDICQRGTSLTIQCQVDSQVTMMFWYRQQPGQSLTLIATANQGSEATYESGFVIDKFPISRPNLTFSTLTVSNMSPEDSSIYLCSVEGLAAYGYTFGSGTRLTVV.

This clonotype was detected a few times. The genes are TRBV30 and TRBJ2-1; tentative D call: TRBD1 (6 bases). Germline assignment: CDR1 GTSNPN and CDR2 SVGIG (reference sequence). Trimming shortened V by 2 bases and J by 7 bases, and 6 bases separated the two germline ends. This CDR3 region has 11 residues. The CDR3 DNA sequence: TGTGCCTGGAGTAGGGGGAATGAGCAGTTCTTC. This codes for CAWSRGNEQFF.

This clonotype occurred many times. V is TRBV29-1 and J is TRBJ2-1; TRBD2 matches at 16 bases. The CDR3 consists of 16 residues. With V trimmed by 3 bases and J by 1 base, 0 bases remained unmatched. Looked up from germline, CDR1 is SQVTM and CDR2 is ANQGSEA. The CDR3 loop reads CSVEGLAGGSYNEQFF. In DNA, the CDR3 is TGCAGCGTTGAGGGACTAGCGGGAGGGTCCTACAATGAGCAGTTCTTC.

This clonotype was recorded many times. The chain links TRBV9 to TRBJ1-3, with D uncertain. The germline CDR1 and CDR2 sequences are SGDLS and YYNGEE. CDR3 length: 10 amino acids. V was cut by 5 bases and J by 7 bases, with 4 bases left in between. As DNA, the CDR3 is TGTGCCAGCAGGCGGAACACCATATATTTT. Amino acids: CASRRNTIYF.

The rearrangement links TRBV9 to TRBJ2-7, with 12 bases lining up with TRBD1. V lost 2 bases, J lost 4 bases, and 4 bases stayed unmatched. CDR1 and CDR2 (germline): SGDLS, YYNGEE. CDR3 length: 15 residues. This CDR3 reads CASSVGQGALYEQYF. The CDR3 DNA reads as TGTGCCAGCAGCGTGGGACAGGGGGCATTATACGAGCAGTACTTC.

The sample holds a few counts of this clonotype. The chain joins TRBV7-9 to TRBJ2-3, with D unclear. From germline, CDR1 is SEHNR and CDR2 FQNEAQ (reference sequence). The CDR3 totals 12 residues. The germline V and J ends were trimmed by 5 bases and 2 bases, with 5 bases remaining between them. CDR3 nucleotides: TGTGCCAGCAGCACAGCCACAGATACGCAGTATTTT. Amino acid sequence: CASSTATDTQYF.